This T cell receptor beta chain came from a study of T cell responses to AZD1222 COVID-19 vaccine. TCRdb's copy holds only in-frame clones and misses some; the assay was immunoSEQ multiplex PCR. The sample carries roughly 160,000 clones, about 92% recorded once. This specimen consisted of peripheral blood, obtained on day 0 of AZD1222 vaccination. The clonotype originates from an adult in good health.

The CDR3 nucleotides are TGCGCCAGCAGGCTGGGGGGATCAGATACGCAGTATTTT. Protein: CASRLGGSDTQYF. The J gene is TRBJ2-3, the V gene TRBV10-2; TRBD2 is a possible D gene (6 bases). This CDR3 comprises 13 residues. Per the germline V gene, CDR1 is WSHSY and CDR2 is SAAADI. The V and J ends lost 6 bases and 4 bases respectively, with 11 bases between them.